The 10 T cell receptor beta chains below were found in one sample sequenced in a study of shared clonotypes between healthy human individuals. Libraries were prepared by immunoSEQ multiplex PCR; TCRdb keeps only in-frame clonotypes and omits some of them. Of under 650,000 clones listed, 96% are singletons. Sequencing input: naive CD4+ T cells sorted from blood. Subset here: CD45RA+ positively selected. The receptors here all came from a woman in her twenties or thirties in good health.

The chain uses TRBV14 and TRBJ1-2; 10 nucleotides match TRBD1. The germline gives CDR1 SGHDN, CDR2 FVKESK. CDR3 length: 13 residues. V was clipped by 4 bases and J by 5 bases; unmatched bases: 1. CDR3 sequence: CASSPDRGYGYTF. The CDR3 DNA reads as TGTGCCAGCAGCCCGGACAGGGGGTATGGCTACACCTTC.

The rearrangement links TRBV6-5 to TRBJ1-3, with TRBD1 as a possible D gene (5 bases). Trimming took off 6 bases at V and 8 bases at J, with 14 bases between the two ends. This CDR3 region has 13 residues. Germline-derived CDR1 and CDR2 are MNHEY and SVGAGI. CDR3 amino acids: CASRPEGRYTIYF. The CDR3 DNA sequence: TGTGCCAGCAGGCCGGAGGGGAGGTACACCATATATTTT.

The count of this clone is one. The rearrangement uses TRBV19 and TRBJ2-3; 7 positions agree with TRBD2. Germline V lookup: CDR1 LNHDA, CDR2 SQIVND (reference sequence). J was trimmed by 5 bases and V by 0 bases; bases with no gene match: 8. There are 16 residues in the CDR3. The CDR3 loop is CASSIEAASGIDTQYF. In DNA, the CDR3 is TGTGCCAGTAGTATAGAGGCGGCTAGCGGAATAGATACGCAGTATTTT.

On this clone itself: Other DNA sequences in this sample translate to the same CDR3. The rearrangement joins TRBV18 to TRBJ2-1; 12 bases are a match to TRBD2. Trimming removed 3 bases from V and 1 base from J; junction bases left unmatched: 1. Germline CDR1 KGHSH, CDR2 LQKENI. This CDR3 comprises 16 residues. CDR3 DNA sequence: TGTGCCAGCTCACCTCTAGCGGGAGGGTCCTACAATGAGCAGTTCTTC. Its translation: CASSPLAGGSYNEQFF. Based on the CDR3 plus reference TRBV18 and TRBJ2-1, the full variable domain is NAGVMQNPRHLVRRRGQEARLRCSPMKGHSHVYWYRQLPEEGLKFMVYLQKENIIDESGMPKERFSAEFPKEGPSILRIQQVVRGDSAAYFCASSPLAGGSYNEQFFGPGTRLTVL.

Of note for this clone: The junction does not match germline at one end; this may be a read error. The chain is built from TRBV6-6 and TRBJ1-2, with 9 positions matching TRBD1. The CDR3 sequence is 14 residues long. Germline assignment: CDR1 MNHNY and CDR2 SVGAGI (reference sequence). The CDR3 DNA is TGTGCCATCAGTGAGTCCCGGGACAGGGAGTGCTACACCTTC. It yields the protein CAISESRDRECYTF.

As concerns this clone: This CDR3 is also generated by other DNA sequences in the sample. The CDR3 DNA follows: TGTGCCAGCAGCTTAGAACAGGGATCCTATGGCTACACCTTC. Translating it yields CASSLEQGSYGYTF. The V gene is TRBV7-8, the J gene TRBJ1-2; possible D gene TRBD1, 6 bases. Germline values: CDR1 SGHVS, CDR2 FQNEAQ. The V and J ends lost 1 base and 4 bases respectively, with 10 bases between them. The length of the CDR3 is 14 residues.

A single count supports this clone. This chain links TRBV6-5 with TRBJ1-3; TRBD1 might be the D (5 bases). There are 14 residues in the CDR3. Trimming shortened V by 2 bases and J by 5 bases, and 10 bases separated the two germline ends. Germline V CDR1 and CDR2: MNHEY, SVGAGI. In nucleotides, the CDR3 is TGTGCCAGCAGTTACGCCCCGGGGCGAAACACCATATATTTT. Translating gives CASSYAPGRNTIYF.

The rearrangement links TRBV9 to TRBJ2-1; D is perhaps TRBD2 (5 bases). Germline-derived CDR1 and CDR2 are SGDLS and YYNGEE. Trimming shortened V by 0 bases and J by 10 bases, and 20 bases separated the two germline ends. The CDR3 runs 16 residues. Here the CDR3 reads CASSVAWSTPGREQFF. The CDR3 DNA sequence: TGTGCCAGCAGCGTAGCCTGGTCCACCCCGGGAAGGGAGCAGTTCTTC.

DNA for the CDR3: TGTGCCAGTAGTATTTATGCCCCGGGGGACAATGAGCAGTTCTTC. It codes for CASSIYAPGDNEQFF. This chain joins TRBV19 and TRBJ2-1, with TRBD2 as a possible D gene (6 bases). Trimming stripped 3 bases from V and 5 bases from J, with 14 bases between. The CDR3 consists of 15 residues. Germline V gene data show CDR1 as LNHDA and CDR2 as SQIVND (reference sequence).

V gene TRBV5-1 combines with J gene TRBJ2-5; D unresolved. The CDR3 covers 15 residues. Germline V gene data show CDR1 as SGHRS and CDR2 as YFSETQ. V lost 1 base to trimming and J lost 2 bases, with 12 bases between them. CDR3 coding DNA: TGCGCCAGCAGCTTGTTGGTCATAGGACAAGAGACCCAGTACTTC. Protein product: CASSLLVIGQETQYF.